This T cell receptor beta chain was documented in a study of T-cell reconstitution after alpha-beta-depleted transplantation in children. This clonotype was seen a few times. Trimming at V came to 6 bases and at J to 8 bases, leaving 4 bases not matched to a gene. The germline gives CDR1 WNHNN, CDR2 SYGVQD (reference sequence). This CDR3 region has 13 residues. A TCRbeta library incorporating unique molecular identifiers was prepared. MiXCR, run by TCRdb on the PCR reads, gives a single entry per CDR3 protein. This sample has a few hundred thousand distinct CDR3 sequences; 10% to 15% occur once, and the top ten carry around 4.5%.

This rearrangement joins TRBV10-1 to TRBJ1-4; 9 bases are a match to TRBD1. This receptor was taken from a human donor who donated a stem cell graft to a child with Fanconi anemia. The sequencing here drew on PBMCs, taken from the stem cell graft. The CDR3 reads CASSPGQGEKLFF. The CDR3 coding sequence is TGCGCCAGCAGCCCGGGACAGGGCGAAAAACTGTTTTTT.